In its sample, the clone carrying this TCR beta chain was seen a few times. Its matching antigen is unknown. These data are taken from a study of response to subunit inactivated influenza vaccine. Points from the study as a whole: Each seasonal influenza vaccination, the authors suggested, recruits few new T cells.

This CDR3 has 14 residues. The V end was cut by 5 bases, the J end by 1 base, with 9 bases between. The germline V gene encodes CDR1 SNHLY and CDR2 FYNNEI. Each CDR3 protein is one row after TCRdb ran MiXCR on the RT-PCR reads. The sample lists 650,000 to 700,000 distinct CDR3 sequences; about 15% were seen once. The sample was PBMCs from blood, taken 11 to 12 days after vaccination. The chain is built from TRBV2 and TRBJ2-1; D possibly matches TRBD1 or TRBD2 (5 bases each). The sequence was collected from a man in his fifties who received an inactivated influenza vaccine. CDR3 sequence (DNA): TGTGCCAGCAGTCTAGAGGGGTCCTACAATGAGCAGTTCTTC. Amino acid sequence: CASSLEGSYNEQFF.